The 18 T cell receptor beta chains listed next were all sequenced from one sample in a study of early T cells in non-severe SARS-CoV-2 infection. Via MiXCR, TCRdb re-called the 5' RACE reads, giving one row per CDR3 protein. The data hold 35,000 to 50,000 distinct CDR3 sequences, with 4.5% to 7% observed a single time. The specimen was whole blood, collected at baseline. The receptors shown here come from an adult who was a healthcare worker with PCR-confirmed SARS-CoV-2 infection or an uninfected control (not recorded which).

This clonotype was observed a few times. This sequence joins TRBV6-5 and TRBJ1-1, with a tentative D call TRBD1 (6 bases). The CDR3 consists of 15 residues. V lost 8 bases to trimming and J lost 6 bases, with 22 bases between them. The germline V gene encodes CDR1 MNHEY and CDR2 SVGAGI. CDR3 loop: CASGGAGSNRAEAFF. The CDR3 nucleotides are TGTGCCAGCGGAGGGGCAGGCTCTAACAGGGCTGAAGCTTTCTTT.

The table lists this clonotype with many counts. This sequence joins TRBV11-2 and TRBJ1-1, with D unclear. CDR1 is SGHAT, CDR2 FQNNGV, per germline. CDR3 length: 15 amino acids. The V and J ends lost 1 base and 5 bases respectively, with 14 bases between them. The CDR3 reads CASSLAGTTGTEAFF. CDR3 coding DNA: TGTGCCAGCAGCTTAGCTGGCACTACGGGGACTGAAGCTTTCTTT.

This clonotype was counted many times. The genes are TRBV27 and TRBJ1-2, with TRBD1 matching over 8 bases. Per germline, CDR1 MNHEY and CDR2 SMNVEV (reference sequence). There are 14 residues in the CDR3. V shed 5 bases and J 2 bases; nucleotides not matched to a gene: 4. CDR3 bases: TGTGCCAGCAGTCAGGGGGCAACGAACTATGGCTACACCTTC. Translating it yields CASSQGATNYGYTF.

V is TRBV27 and J is TRBJ2-7, with D possibly TRBD2 on 5 matching bases. Trimming left V 5 bases short and J 3 bases short, with 11 bases between. Germline V gene sequence: CDR1 MNHEY, CDR2 SMNVEV (reference sequence). This CDR3 is built from 13 residues. DNA of the CDR3: TGTGCCAGCAGTCCCGGAGGCCACTACGAGCAGTACTTC. Amino acids: CASSPGGHYEQYF.

This clonotype was seen a few times. This chain connects TRBV7-2 to TRBJ2-7, with D tentatively TRBD1 or TRBD2 (5 bases each). V lost 5 bases and J lost 7, with 12 bases in between. The germline gives CDR1 SGHTA, CDR2 FQGNSA. The CDR3 extends over 12 amino acids. The CDR3: CASSLGRGEQYF. CDR3 coding DNA: TGTGCCAGCAGCCTGGGGCGCGGGGAGCAGTACTTC. The entire variable domain, with the rest obtained from reference TRBV7-2 and TRBJ2-7, is as follows: GAGVSQSPSNKVTEKGKDVELRCDPISGHTALYWYRQSLGQGLEFLIYFQGNSAPDKSGLPSDRFSAERTGGSVSTLTIQRTQQEDSAVYLCASSLGRGEQYFGPGTRLTVT.

This clonotype turned up a few times. The gene calls are TRBV27 and TRBJ2-7, with D tentatively TRBD1 (7 bases). This CDR3 comprises 14 residues. Trimming removed 2 bases from V and 3 bases from J, with 11 bases in between. Germline V lookup: CDR1 MNHEY, CDR2 SMNVEV (reference sequence). The CDR3 loop is CASSLRQGGYEQYF. The CDR3 DNA reads as TGTGCCAGCAGTTTACGGCAGGGGGGCTACGAGCAGTACTTC.

The table lists this clonotype with a few counts. The gene calls are TRBV7-2 and TRBJ2-3; TRBD2 matches at 11 bases. The trim removed 5 bases at V and 1 base at J, leaving 5 bases unmatched. The germline gives CDR1 SGHTA, CDR2 FQGNSA. The CDR3 spans 16 residues. For the CDR3, the DNA is TGTGCCAGCAGCCCTCTAGCGGGAGGACGCACAGATACGCAGTATTTT. It encodes CASSPLAGGRTDTQYF.

There are many counts of this clonotype. The CDR3 sequence: CASMTGAGGANVLTF. The CDR3 bases are TGTGCCAGTATGACGGGGGCAGGTGGGGCCAACGTCCTGACTTTC. This sequence joins TRBV19 and TRBJ2-6; D could derive from TRBD1 or TRBD2 (6 bases each). Trimming took 7 bases from V and 3 from J, leaving 13 bases between them. CDR1 LNHDA and CDR2 SQIVND come from the germline V gene (reference sequence). This CDR3 spans 15 amino acids.

This clonotype was counted between two and nine times. The chain carries TRBV7-9 and TRBJ2-5; 8 nucleotides line up with TRBD2. There are 16 residues in the CDR3. Germline lookup yields CDR1 SEHNR and CDR2 FQNEAQ (reference sequence). Trimming took 5 bases from V and 2 from J; bases not matched to a gene: 10. CDR3 in DNA: TGTGCCAGCAGCCCTCTTGCGTTAGCGGGACAAGAGACCCAGTACTTC. Protein sequence: CASSPLALAGQETQYF. Variable domain in full (rest from reference TRBV7-9 and TRBJ2-5): DTGVSQNPRHKITKRGQNVTFRCDPISEHNRLYWYRQTLGQGPEFLTYFQNEAQLEKSRLLSDRFSAERPKGSFSTLEIQRTEQGDSAMYLCASSPLALAGQETQYFGPGTRLLVL.

This clonotype was picked up many times. The chain uses TRBV19 and TRBJ1-2; maybe TRBD1 (6 bases). Germline CDR1 LNHDA, CDR2 SQIVND (reference sequence). The germline V and J ends were trimmed by 8 bases and 4 bases, with 29 bases remaining between them. The CDR3 has 18 amino acids. This chain's CDR3 is CASSQGGQANFQAYGYTF. CDR3 coding DNA: TGTGCCAGTTCCCAAGGGGGGCAGGCGAACTTCCAGGCCTATGGCTACACCTTC.

The genes are TRBV27 and TRBJ2-7; 9 nucleotides line up with TRBD1. V shed 5 bases and J 5 bases; nucleotides not matched to a gene: 16. Germline V gene sequence: CDR1 MNHEY, CDR2 SMNVEV (reference sequence). CDR3 length equals 17 residues. The CDR3 coding sequence is TGTGCCAGCAGTGCGAAGGCCGGGACAGGGAAAAGGCACGAGCAGTACTTC. Residues: CASSAKAGTGKRHEQYF.

This clonotype was picked up many times. The CDR3 sequence is CASSYDGASGANVLTF. The CDR3 region has the DNA TGTGCCAGCAGTTACGACGGCGCCTCTGGGGCCAACGTCCTGACTTTC. The V call is TRBV6-5, the J call TRBJ2-6, with D hard to call. V was shortened by 2 bases and J by 0 bases, with 8 bases between the two germline ends. Per the germline V gene, CDR1 is MNHEY and CDR2 is SVGAGI. The CDR3 length is 16 residues.

This clonotype was counted only a few times. The J gene is TRBJ2-7, the V gene TRBV6-2 or TRBV6-3, with D tentatively TRBD1 (5 bases). The germline CDR1 and CDR2 sequences are MNHEY and SVGEGT. The CDR3 totals 13 residues. V lost 6 bases, J lost 5 bases, and 14 bases lay in between. CDR3 sequence (DNA): TGTGCCAGCAGGGGGCAAGCCTGGGACGAGCAGTACTTC. Translation gives CASRGQAWDEQYF.

In its sample, this clonotype was seen many times. The chain has TRBV3-1 and TRBJ2-1; 13 nucleotides match TRBD2. Trimming took 4 bases from V and 7 from J; bases not matched to a gene: 7. This CDR3 has 16 residues. Germline V gene data show CDR1 as LGHDT and CDR2 as YNNKEL (reference sequence). The CDR3 bases are TGTGCCAGCAGCCGTATGACTAGCGGGGGGAAGAATGAGCAGTTCTTC. As protein: CASSRMTSGGKNEQFF.

This clonotype appeared many times. The chain joins TRBV9 to TRBJ2-7; 10 bases are shared with TRBD2. Germline CDR1 is SGDLS and CDR2 is YYNGEE. This CDR3 region has 16 residues. Trimming took 3 bases from V and 3 from J; bases not matched to a gene: 9. The CDR3 DNA is TGTGCCAGCAGCGCCCAACGGACTAGCGGACGCTACGAGCAGTACTTC. This codes for CASSAQRTSGRYEQYF.

This clonotype appeared many times. V usage is TRBV27 and J usage is TRBJ1-2; 10 positions match TRBD1. Germline CDR1 and CDR2: MNHEY and SMNVEV (reference sequence). V trimming: 7 bases; J trimming: 4 bases; junction bases outside the gene matches: 6. The CDR3 extends over 14 amino acids. The CDR3 bases are TGTGCCAGCACGCCGAGGACAGGGGGCTATGGCTACACCTTC. It is translated as CASTPRTGGYGYTF.

There are many counts of this clonotype. The chain joins TRBV5-1 to TRBJ1-1, with a weak D call TRBD1 (5 bases). The germline gives CDR1 SGHRS, CDR2 YFSETQ. The CDR3 sequence is 16 residues long. Trimming took off 3 bases at V and 3 bases at J, with 18 bases between the two ends. CDR3 coding DNA: TGCGCCAGCAGCTCATCGGGAGGGGCGGTGGACACTGAAGCTTTCTTT. It specifies CASSSSGGAVDTEAFF.

V gene TRBV11-2 combines with J gene TRBJ2-4; perhaps TRBD1 as D (6 bases). This CDR3 region has 16 residues. In germline, CDR1 is SGHAT, CDR2 FQNNGV. V was trimmed by 2 bases and J by 2 bases, leaving 13 bases between them. CDR3 amino acids: CASSLTGSRTKNIQYF. CDR3 in DNA: TGTGCCAGCAGCTTAACAGGGAGTAGAACCAAAAACATTCAGTACTTC.